What follows are 7 T cell receptor beta chains derived from one specimen sequenced in a study of T cell repertoires in cytomegalovirus infection. MiXCR was run by TCRdb on the reads, yielding one entry per CDR3 protein. This table holds about 97,000 distinct CDR3 sequences, about 17% found once. Sequenced input: PBMCs. The receptors shown here come from a human donor in good health (CMV status not recorded). Some clones in this sample may be carry-over from other donors' samples.

Remarks on this clonotype: A much more abundant neighbour one base away suggests this may be a read error. The chain joins TRBV7-6 to TRBJ2-5; D may be TRBD1 or TRBD2 (5 bases each). Germline-derived CDR1 and CDR2 are SGHVS and FNYEAQ. This CDR3 spans 14 amino acids. V was cut by 1 base and J by 4 bases, with 10 bases left in between. CDR3 amino acids: CASSLGPGPETQYF. As DNA, the CDR3 is TGTGCCAGCAGCTTAGGCCCGGGGCCAGAGACCCAGTACTTC.

This clonotype has a count of ten or more. The rearrangement joins TRBV29-1 to TRBJ1-4; TRBD1 might be the D (5 bases). Trimming left V 0 bases short and J 10 bases short, with 18 bases between. The germline V gene encodes CDR1 SQVTM and CDR2 ANQGSEA. This CDR3 is 15 amino acids long. CDR3 sequence reads: CSVEEGWDAAGKLFF. Written as DNA, the CDR3 is TGCAGCGTTGAAGAGGGGTGGGACGCAGCCGGAAAACTGTTTTTT.

The chain couples TRBV6-5 to TRBJ2-3; 8 nucleotides line up with TRBD1. Germline V gene sequence: CDR1 MNHEY, CDR2 SVGAGI. The length of the CDR3 is 15 residues. The V gene end was trimmed by 7 bases and the J gene end by 0 bases; junction bases not matched to a gene: 6. CDR3 sequence: CASTPQGVSTDTQYF. DNA for the CDR3: TGTGCCAGCACCCCACAGGGGGTTAGCACAGATACGCAGTATTTT.

Ten or more counts support this clonotype. V and J are TRBV7-3 and TRBJ2-3; 8 bases map to TRBD2. The CDR3 contains 15 residues. The germline V gene encodes CDR1 SGHTA and CDR2 FQGTGA. J was trimmed by 0 bases and V by 5 bases; bases with no gene match: 4. The CDR3 here is CASSLTSGSTDTQYF. The CDR3 DNA reads as TGTGCCAGCAGCCTCACTAGCGGTAGCACAGATACGCAGTATTTT.

At least ten counts were recorded for this clonotype. The rearrangement uses TRBV19 and TRBJ1-2; weak D call: TRBD1 (6 bases). The CDR3 has 13 residues. Trimming removed 5 bases at V and 5 bases at J, with 12 bases between. Germline CDR1 LNHDA, CDR2 SQIVND (reference sequence). CDR3 sequence reads: CASSADSPYGYTF. For the CDR3, the DNA is TGTGCCAGTAGTGCGGACAGCCCTTATGGCTACACCTTC.

Many counts were recorded for this clonotype. The V gene is TRBV28, the J gene TRBJ2-5; no clear D. Germline V gene data show CDR1 as MDHEN and CDR2 as SYDVKM. Trimming took 1 base from V and 0 from J, leaving 9 bases between them. This CDR3 comprises 15 residues. CDR3 DNA sequence: TGTGCCAGCAGTTTATATGATGGACACCAAGAGACCCAGTACTTC. This encodes CASSLYDGHQETQYF.

This clonotype was found many times. V usage is TRBV7-2 and J usage is TRBJ1-2, with D possibly TRBD1 on 6 matching bases. Trimming stripped 5 bases from V and 4 bases from J, with 11 bases between. CDR3 length: 13 residues. Germline-derived CDR1 and CDR2 are SGHTA and FQGNSA. This CDR3 is CASSPSGAYGYTF. The CDR3 nucleotides read TGTGCCAGCAGCCCTTCAGGGGCCTATGGCTACACCTTC.